This T cell receptor (beta chain) stems from a study of tumor-infiltrating lymphocytes in primary liver carcinoma. Overall study results and limits: Less overlap was seen in tumor-adjacent and tumor-blood pairs than in tumor region pairs. A fraction of only about 7-24% of top clones appeared in all five tumor regions.

The CDR3 sequence is 14 residues long. Trimming took 6 bases from V and 3 from J, leaving 14 bases between them. Germline CDR1 and CDR2: MDHEN and SYDVKM. DNA and RNA were both co-extracted from about 19-30 mg of bulk tissue that had not been sorted. Using a constant-region primer together with ProtoScript II reverse transcriptase, TCR beta cDNA was made from approximately 0.55 ug of total RNA. Libraries covering TCR beta were generated through three nested multiplex PCR rounds (using a slightly modified ARM-PCR). The opening two PCR rounds, around 11 cycles each, paired TRBV1-TRBV30 forward primers with a C-beta reverse primer. TCRdb fed the multiplex PCR reads into MiXCR, producing one record per CDR3 protein. Of some 30,000 distinct CDR3 sequences listed, roughly 77% were seen once; the top ten hold under 40%. Turning to this clonotype: Its antigen is undetermined. This may stem from a read error, because a much larger clone lies one nucleotide away. As the CDR3 is not closed by the conserved phenylalanine or tryptophan, this likely results from a read error.

The rearrangement uses TRBV28 and TRBJ1-2; D ambiguous. The TCR sequence derives from a woman aged 25 to 39 with primary liver carcinoma and hepatitis B virus infection. Sequencing was carried out using liver tumor tissue from sampling region 3. Described subset: tumor region T3, left-lateral pole. This CDR3 reads CASSYMAVYYGYTL. DNA of the CDR3: TGTGCCAGCAGCTACATGGCAGTTTACTATGGCTACACCCTC.